One sample yielded the 10 T cell receptor beta chains listed below, sequenced in a study of cytomegalovirus exposure and HLA in healthy donors. The primer mix had 60 Vbeta and 13 Jbeta primers. Measured with immunoSEQ multiplex PCR; TCRdb has only the in-frame clones, and not every one. The table includes around 200,000 clones, 75% to 90% detected once. Sequencing input: PBMCs. The receptors originated from a woman aged 18 to 35 in good health and CMV-seronegative.

The chain links TRBV11-2 to TRBJ1-2; tentative D call: TRBD1 (5 bases). The CDR3 is 13 amino acids. Trimming cost V 5 bases and J 3 bases, with 10 bases left between them. Looked up from germline, CDR1 is SGHAT and CDR2 is FQNNGV. The CDR3 is CASSLQDYYGYTF. CDR3 DNA sequence: TGTGCCAGCAGCCTACAGGATTACTATGGCTACACCTTC.

V is TRBV25-1 and J is TRBJ2-2; maybe TRBD1 (5 bases). CDR3 size: 15 residues. The germline gives CDR1 MGHDK, CDR2 SYGVNS. V was shortened by 6 bases and J by 1 base, with 12 bases between the two germline ends. The CDR3 DNA reads TGTGCCAGCAGCCCAGGGAAATGGAACACCGGGGAGCTGTTTTTT. This translates into CASSPGKWNTGELFF.

V usage is TRBV27 and J usage is TRBJ1-2, with 9 bases matching TRBD1. The V segment lost 6 bases and the J segment 0 bases; nucleotides outside the gene matches: 5. Germline lookup yields CDR1 MNHEY and CDR2 SMNVEV (reference sequence). This CDR3 region has 15 residues. The CDR3 reads CASRTGGKANYGYTF. CDR3 coding DNA: TGTGCCAGCAGGACAGGGGGTAAAGCTAACTATGGCTACACCTTC.

The chain uses TRBV13 and TRBJ1-1; 7 bases line up with TRBD1. The V gene end was trimmed by 5 bases and the J gene end by 1 base; junction bases not matched to a gene: 4. Looked up from germline, CDR1 is PRHDT and CDR2 is FYEKMQ (reference sequence). The CDR3 sequence is 14 residues long. CDR3 DNA: TGTGCCAGCAGCGCGGGACAGCCGAACACTGAAGCTTTCTTT. It is translated as CASSAGQPNTEAFF.

This sequence joins TRBV29-1 and TRBJ2-3, with D possibly TRBD2 on 5 matching bases. The V gene lost 3 bases and the J gene lost 4 bases, with 17 bases spanning the gap. Germline V gives CDR1 SQVTM, CDR2 ANQGSEA. The CDR3 loop spans 15 amino acids. As DNA, the CDR3 is TGCAGCGTTGACAGTCGTGGGAGCAGCCCAGATACGCAGTATTTT. This sequence encodes CSVDSRGSSPDTQYF.

Only one count was recorded for this clone. The V call is TRBV19, the J call TRBJ1-1, with no clear D. CDR3 length equals 15 residues. Germline V gene sequence: CDR1 LNHDA, CDR2 SQIVND (reference sequence). Deletions cut 5 bases from V and 1 base from J, with 14 bases between. CDR3 protein: CASSPVPGGNTEAFF. The DNA for the CDR3 is TGTGCCAGTAGTCCGGTCCCCGGAGGGAACACTGAAGCTTTCTTT.

The chain combines TRBV28 with TRBJ2-7; 9 bases fit TRBD2. The J segment lost 6 bases and the V segment lost 0 bases, leaving 9 bases of the junction unmatched. This CDR3 is 16 amino acids long. Germline V CDR1 and CDR2: MDHEN, SYDVKM. CDR3 nucleotides: TGTGCCAGCAGTTTATGGGCGGGAGGGCCGTCGGGCGAGCAGTACTTC. This codes for CASSLWAGGPSGEQYF.

The chain uses TRBV6-5 and TRBJ1-1, with D tentatively TRBD1 (5 bases). Trimming removed 2 bases at V and 4 bases at J, with 11 bases between. In germline, CDR1 is MNHEY, CDR2 SVGAGI. The CDR3 has 14 residues. CDR3 region: CASSYNTGGTEAFF. The CDR3 DNA reads as TGTGCCAGCAGTTACAATACGGGGGGCACTGAAGCTTTCTTT.

This rearrangement joins TRBV9 to TRBJ2-7; 8 nucleotides agree with TRBD2. Germline trimming cut 0 bases from V and 0 bases from J; bases unmatched to any gene: 2. Germline CDR1 SGDLS, CDR2 YYNGEE. This CDR3 comprises 15 residues. CDR3 sequence (DNA): TGTGCCAGCAGCGTAGGTAGCGGGGCCTCCTACGAGCAGTACTTC. Its protein is CASSVGSGASYEQYF.

A remark on this clone: Other nucleotide sequences from this sample produce the same CDR3. The J gene is TRBJ1-6, the V gene TRBV5-6; D might be TRBD1 (6 bases). In germline, CDR1 is SGHDT, CDR2 YYEEEE. V lost 5 bases, J lost 5 bases, and 14 bases lay in between. CDR3 length equals 15 residues. The CDR3 sequence: CASSQGPRDNSPLHF. CDR3 nucleotides: TGTGCCAGCAGTCAGGGGCCCCGGGATAATTCACCCCTCCACTTT.